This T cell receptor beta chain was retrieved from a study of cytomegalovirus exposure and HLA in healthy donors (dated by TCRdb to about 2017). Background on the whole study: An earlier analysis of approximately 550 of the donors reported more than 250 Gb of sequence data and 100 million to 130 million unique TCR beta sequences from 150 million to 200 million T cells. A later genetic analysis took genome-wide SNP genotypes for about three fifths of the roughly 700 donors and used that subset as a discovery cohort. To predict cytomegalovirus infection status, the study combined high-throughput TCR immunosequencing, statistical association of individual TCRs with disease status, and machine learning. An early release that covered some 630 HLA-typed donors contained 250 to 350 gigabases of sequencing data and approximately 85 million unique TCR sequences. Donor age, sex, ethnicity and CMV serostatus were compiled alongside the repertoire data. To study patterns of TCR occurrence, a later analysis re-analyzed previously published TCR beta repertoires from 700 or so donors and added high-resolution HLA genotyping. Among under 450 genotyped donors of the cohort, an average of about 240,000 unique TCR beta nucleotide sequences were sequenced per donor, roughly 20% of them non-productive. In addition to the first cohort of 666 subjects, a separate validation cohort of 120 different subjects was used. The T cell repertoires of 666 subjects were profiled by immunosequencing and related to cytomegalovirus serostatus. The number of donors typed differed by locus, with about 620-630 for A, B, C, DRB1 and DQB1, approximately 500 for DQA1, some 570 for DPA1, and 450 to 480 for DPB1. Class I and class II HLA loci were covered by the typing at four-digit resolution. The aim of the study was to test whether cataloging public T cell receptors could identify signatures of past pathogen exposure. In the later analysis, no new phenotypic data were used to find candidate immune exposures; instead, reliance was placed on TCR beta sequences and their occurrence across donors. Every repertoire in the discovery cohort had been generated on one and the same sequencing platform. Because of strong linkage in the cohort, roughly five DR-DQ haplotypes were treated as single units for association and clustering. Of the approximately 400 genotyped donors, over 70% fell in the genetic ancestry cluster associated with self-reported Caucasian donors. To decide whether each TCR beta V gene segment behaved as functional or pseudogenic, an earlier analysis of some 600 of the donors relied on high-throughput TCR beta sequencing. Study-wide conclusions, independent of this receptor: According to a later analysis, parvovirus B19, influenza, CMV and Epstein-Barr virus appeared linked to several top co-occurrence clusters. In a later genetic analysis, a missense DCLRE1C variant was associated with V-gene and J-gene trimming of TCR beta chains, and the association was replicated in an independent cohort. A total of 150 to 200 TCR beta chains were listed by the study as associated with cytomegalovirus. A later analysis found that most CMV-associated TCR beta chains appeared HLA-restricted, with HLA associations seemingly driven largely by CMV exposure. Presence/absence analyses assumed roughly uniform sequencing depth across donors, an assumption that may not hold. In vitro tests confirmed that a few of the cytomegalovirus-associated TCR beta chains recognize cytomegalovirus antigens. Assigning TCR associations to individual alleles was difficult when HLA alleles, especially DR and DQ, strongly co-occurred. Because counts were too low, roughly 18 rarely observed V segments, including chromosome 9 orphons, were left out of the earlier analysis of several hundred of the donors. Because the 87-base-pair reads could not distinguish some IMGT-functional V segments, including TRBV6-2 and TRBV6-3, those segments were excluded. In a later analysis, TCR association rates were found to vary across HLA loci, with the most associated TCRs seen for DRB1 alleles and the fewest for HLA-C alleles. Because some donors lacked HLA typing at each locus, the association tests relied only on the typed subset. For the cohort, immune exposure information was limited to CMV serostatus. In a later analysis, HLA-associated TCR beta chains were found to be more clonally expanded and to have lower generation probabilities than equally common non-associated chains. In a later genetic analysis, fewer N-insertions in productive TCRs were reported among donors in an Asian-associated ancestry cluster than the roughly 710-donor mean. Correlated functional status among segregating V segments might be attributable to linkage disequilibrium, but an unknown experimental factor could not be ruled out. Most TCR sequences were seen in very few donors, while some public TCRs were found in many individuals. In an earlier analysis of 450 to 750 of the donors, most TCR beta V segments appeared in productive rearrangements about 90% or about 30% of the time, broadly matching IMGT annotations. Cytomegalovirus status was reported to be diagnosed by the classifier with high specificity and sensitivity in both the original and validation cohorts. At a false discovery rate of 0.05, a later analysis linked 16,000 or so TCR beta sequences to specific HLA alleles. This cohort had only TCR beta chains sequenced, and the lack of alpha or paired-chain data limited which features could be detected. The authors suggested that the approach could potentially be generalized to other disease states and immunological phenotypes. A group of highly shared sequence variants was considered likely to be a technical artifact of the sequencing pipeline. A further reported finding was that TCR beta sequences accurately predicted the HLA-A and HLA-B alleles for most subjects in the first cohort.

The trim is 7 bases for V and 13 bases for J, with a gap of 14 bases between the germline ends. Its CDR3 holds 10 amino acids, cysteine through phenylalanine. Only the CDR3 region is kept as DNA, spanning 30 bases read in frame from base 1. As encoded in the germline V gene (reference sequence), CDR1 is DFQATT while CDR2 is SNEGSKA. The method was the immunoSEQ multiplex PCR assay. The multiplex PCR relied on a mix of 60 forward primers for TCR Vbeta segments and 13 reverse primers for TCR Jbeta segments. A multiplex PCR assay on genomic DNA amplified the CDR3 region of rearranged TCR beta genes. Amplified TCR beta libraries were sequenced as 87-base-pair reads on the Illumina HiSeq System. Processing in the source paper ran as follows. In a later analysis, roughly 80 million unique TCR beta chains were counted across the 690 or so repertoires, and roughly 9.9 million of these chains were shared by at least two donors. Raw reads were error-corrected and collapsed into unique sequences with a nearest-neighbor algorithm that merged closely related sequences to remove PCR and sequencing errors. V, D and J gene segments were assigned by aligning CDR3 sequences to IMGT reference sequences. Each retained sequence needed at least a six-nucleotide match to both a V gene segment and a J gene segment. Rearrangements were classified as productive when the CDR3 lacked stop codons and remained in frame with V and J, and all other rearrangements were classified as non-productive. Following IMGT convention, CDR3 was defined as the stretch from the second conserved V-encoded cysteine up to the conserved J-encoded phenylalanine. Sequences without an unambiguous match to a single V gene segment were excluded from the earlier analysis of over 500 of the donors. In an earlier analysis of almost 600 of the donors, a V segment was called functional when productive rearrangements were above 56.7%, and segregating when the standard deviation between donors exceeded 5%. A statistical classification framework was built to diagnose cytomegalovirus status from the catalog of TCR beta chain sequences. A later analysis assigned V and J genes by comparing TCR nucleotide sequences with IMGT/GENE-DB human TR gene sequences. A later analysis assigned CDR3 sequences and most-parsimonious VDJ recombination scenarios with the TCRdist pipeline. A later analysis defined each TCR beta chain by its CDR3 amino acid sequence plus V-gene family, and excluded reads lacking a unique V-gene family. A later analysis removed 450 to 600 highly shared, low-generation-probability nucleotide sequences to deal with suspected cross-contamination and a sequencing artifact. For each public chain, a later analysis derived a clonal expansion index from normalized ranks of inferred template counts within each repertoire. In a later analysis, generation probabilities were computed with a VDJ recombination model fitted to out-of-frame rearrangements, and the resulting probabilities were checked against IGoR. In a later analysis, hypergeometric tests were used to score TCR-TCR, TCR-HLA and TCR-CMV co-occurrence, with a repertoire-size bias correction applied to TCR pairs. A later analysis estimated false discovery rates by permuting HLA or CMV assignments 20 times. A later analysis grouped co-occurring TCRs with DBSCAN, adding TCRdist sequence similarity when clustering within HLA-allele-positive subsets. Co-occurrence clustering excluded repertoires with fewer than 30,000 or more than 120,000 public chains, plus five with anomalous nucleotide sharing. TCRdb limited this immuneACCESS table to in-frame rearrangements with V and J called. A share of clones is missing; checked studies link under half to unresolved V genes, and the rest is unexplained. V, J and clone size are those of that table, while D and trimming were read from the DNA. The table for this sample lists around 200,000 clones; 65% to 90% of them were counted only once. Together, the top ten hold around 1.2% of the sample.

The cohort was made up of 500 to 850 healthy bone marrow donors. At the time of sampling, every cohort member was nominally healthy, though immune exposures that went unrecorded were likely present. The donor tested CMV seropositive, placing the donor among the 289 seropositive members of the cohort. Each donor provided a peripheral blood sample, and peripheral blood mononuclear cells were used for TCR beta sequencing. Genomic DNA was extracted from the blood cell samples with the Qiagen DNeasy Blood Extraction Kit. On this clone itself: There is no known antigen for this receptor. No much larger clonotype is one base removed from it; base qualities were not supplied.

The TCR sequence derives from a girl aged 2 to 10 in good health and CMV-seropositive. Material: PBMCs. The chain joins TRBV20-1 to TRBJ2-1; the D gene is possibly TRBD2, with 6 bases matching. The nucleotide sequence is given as TGCAGTGTTTATAAGGGACTCCAGTTCTTC. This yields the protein CSVYKGLQFF.